Each of the 7 T cell receptor beta chains below was sequenced from the same sample in a study of T cells after yellow fever vaccination. TCRdb re-analysed the 5' RACE reads in MiXCR, keeping a single row per CDR3 protein. Of some 160,000 distinct CDR3 sequences in the sample, around 9.3% were seen once. The sample in question was CD8+ T cells sorted from PBMCs, obtained 45 days after the yellow fever booster vaccination. The receptor source for this set is a young man who received the YFV17D yellow fever vaccine.

This chain connects TRBV2 to TRBJ2-1, with D perhaps TRBD2 (5 bases). Looked up from germline, CDR1 is SNHLY and CDR2 is FYNNEI. This CDR3 has 15 amino acids. V lost 6 bases and J lost 1, with 13 bases in between. The CDR3 region is CASSAGLGSYNEQFF. CDR3 DNA sequence: TGTGCCAGCAGCGCGGGTCTTGGATCCTACAATGAGCAGTTCTTC.

This clonotype was counted many times. The rearrangement uses TRBV7-6 and TRBJ2-2; unclear D gene. The CDR3 runs 15 residues. The germline CDR1 and CDR2 sequences are SGHVS and FNYEAQ. Trimming cost V 0 bases and J 6 bases, with 11 bases left between them. CDR3 coding DNA: TGTGCCAGCAGCTTAGCGGGGTCAGTTCCCGGGGAGCTGTTTTTT. Its protein is CASSLAGSVPGELFF. Filled out from reference TRBV7-6 and TRBJ2-2, the complete variable domain reads GAGVSQSPRYKVTKRGQDVALRCDPISGHVSLYWYRQALGQGPEFLTYFNYEAQQDKSGLPNDRFSAERPEGSISTLTIQRTEQRDSAMYRCASSLAGSVPGELFFGEGSRLTVL.

V and J are TRBV21-1 and TRBJ2-5; TRBD2, the D gene given by the table, was not confirmed from the DNA. TRBV21-1 is flagged as a pseudogene. The CDR3 is 15 residues long. Here the CDR3 DNA reads TGTGCCAGCAGGAGACTAGCGGGGAAGGAAGAGACCCAGTACTTC. Translated, it gives CASRRLAGKEETQYF.

J is TRBJ2-7 and V is TRBV6-2 or TRBV6-3; 10 bases fit TRBD1. CDR1 is MNHEY and CDR2 is SVGEGT in the germline V gene. J was trimmed by 3 bases and V by 6 bases; bases with no gene match: 5. CDR3 length: 14 residues. The CDR3 DNA sequence: TGTGCCAGCAGGACAGGACAGGGGGACTACGAGCAGTACTTC. Encoded protein: CASRTGQGDYEQYF.

The chain is built from TRBV27 and TRBJ2-7, with D possibly TRBD1 on 5 matching bases. Germline CDR1 is MNHEY and CDR2 is SMNVEV (reference sequence). With 3 bases removed from V and 3 bases from J, the gap between germline ends came to 9 bases. The CDR3 runs to 13 residues. CDR3 coding DNA: TGTGCCAGCAGTTTTTCAGGGAACTACGAGCAGTACTTC. It translates to CASSFSGNYEQYF.

The chain links TRBV19 to TRBJ2-1; no definite D call. Germline V lookup: CDR1 LNHDA, CDR2 SQIVND (reference sequence). The CDR3 runs to 13 residues. V lost 0 bases to trimming and J lost 7 bases, with 7 bases between them. Here the CDR3 reads CASSIDIGNEQFF. The CDR3 DNA reads as TGTGCCAGTAGTATAGATATAGGTAATGAGCAGTTCTTC.

This clonotype was seen a few times. The chain has TRBV4-3 and TRBJ1-1; D unclear. The length of the CDR3 is 17 residues. Trimming stripped 3 bases from V and 4 bases from J, with 21 bases between. Germline loops: CDR1 LGHNA, CDR2 YSLEER. The CDR3 spells CASSHLGPRLKSTEAFF. Written as DNA, the CDR3 is TGCGCCAGCAGCCACTTAGGACCGAGGTTGAAGAGCACTGAAGCTTTCTTT.